Below, one T cell receptor (beta chain) is given with its context. Its cognate antigen is unknown. At one end the junction does not follow the germline gene, possibly because of a read error. This sample was included in a study of cytomegalovirus exposure and HLA in healthy donors. Turning to the study itself: Around 80 million unique TCRs from HLA-typed donors were held in an early data release. Study-level points and caveats: Later on, an analysis found that several of the most significant clusters appeared to be linked to common viral pathogens, which included parvovirus B19. A few of the chains that were CMV-associated were confirmed in vitro to be specific for CMV antigens.

The PCR employed 60 Vbeta primers together with 13 Jbeta primers. Method: immunoSEQ multiplex PCR; TCRdb's copy keeps in-frame clones and lacks some. This sample yields about 120,000 clones, of which approximately 67% are seen a single time; approximately 1.4% belongs to the top ten. Sample: PBMCs. The receptor was isolated from a man aged 18 to 30 in good health and CMV-seronegative.

The CDR3 DNA follows: TGTGCCAGCAGTTACTCGCCCGGGAACGGCTACCCCTTC. It encodes CASSYSPGNGYPF. This rearrangement joins TRBV6-5 to TRBJ1-2; no reliable D call. The germline gives CDR1 MNHEY, CDR2 SVGAGI. This CDR3 comprises 13 residues.